These 21 T cell receptor beta chains originate from one sample sequenced in a study of T cell repertoires in cytomegalovirus infection. Each CDR3 protein gets one entry after TCRdb re-called the reads with MiXCR. There are 200,000 or so distinct CDR3 sequences in the sample; approximately 19% occur only once, and less than 3.5% lies in the top ten. The source material was PBMCs. The receptor source for this set is a human donor in good health (CMV status not recorded). Some clones in this sample may be carry-over from other donors' samples.

The sample holds many counts of this clonotype. This sequence joins TRBV7-2 and TRBJ1-4; no reliable D call. Trimming took 5 bases from V and 0 from J, leaving 7 bases between them. Germline CDR1 SGHTA, CDR2 FQGNSA. The CDR3 length is 14 residues. CDR3 nucleotide sequence: TGTGCCAGCAGCCTCAGATCAACTAATGAAAAACTGTTTTTT. It is translated as CASSLRSTNEKLFF. The full variable domain, with the rest looked up from reference TRBV7-2 and TRBJ1-4, is GAGVSQSPSNKVTEKGKDVELRCDPISGHTALYWYRQSLGQGLEFLIYFQGNSAPDKSGLPSDRFSAERTGGSVSTLTIQRTQQEDSAVYLCASSLRSTNEKLFFGSGTQLSVL.

This clonotype was observed many times. The rearrangement uses TRBV5-1 and TRBJ2-3; possible D gene TRBD2, 5 bases. Per the germline V gene, CDR1 is SGHRS and CDR2 is YFSETQ. V lost 1 base and J 4 bases, leaving 10 bases between the germline ends. The CDR3 is made up of 14 amino acids. CDR3 sequence: CASSLKRSPDTQYF. CDR3 DNA: TGCGCCAGCAGCTTGAAGCGGAGCCCAGATACGCAGTATTTT.

This chain links TRBV11-2 with TRBJ1-1; no firm D call. Germline lookup yields CDR1 SGHAT and CDR2 FQNNGV. V gave up 0 bases and J gave up 1 base, with 6 bases separating them. The CDR3 sequence is 14 residues long. CDR3 coding DNA: TGTGCCAGCAGCTTAGAATGGGGGAACACTGAAGCTTTCTTT. Its translation: CASSLEWGNTEAFF. Together with reference TRBV11-2 and TRBJ1-1, the CDR3 gives the full variable domain: EAGVAQSPRYKIIEKRQSVAFWCNPISGHATLYWYQQILGQGPKLLIQFQNNGVVDDSQLPKDRFSAERLKGVDSTLKIQPAKLEDSAVYLCASSLEWGNTEAFFGQGTRLTVV.

V gene TRBV18 combines with J gene TRBJ2-1, with 10 positions matching TRBD2. V shed 2 bases, J shed 2 bases, and the junction held 3 bases outside the gene matches. The CDR3 consists of 16 residues. Germline V gives CDR1 KGHSH, CDR2 LQKENI. The CDR3 loop is CASSPSSGGAYNEQFF. CDR3 sequence (DNA): TGTGCCAGCTCACCATCCAGCGGGGGGGCCTACAATGAGCAGTTCTTC.

This clonotype came up a few times. The chain is built from TRBV3-1 and TRBJ2-1, with D possibly matching TRBD2 (5 bases). The germline V gene encodes CDR1 LGHDT and CDR2 YNNKEL (reference sequence). V shed 0 bases and J shed 0 bases, with 9 bases lying between them. The CDR3 covers 16 residues. Here the CDR3 DNA reads TGTGCCAGCAGCCAAGATTACGGAGGCTCCTACAATGAGCAGTTCTTC. This codes for CASSQDYGGSYNEQFF.

This clonotype was seen a handful of times. This chain links TRBV7-8 with TRBJ2-1, with 9 bases aligning to TRBD1. V lost 5 bases to trimming and J lost 3 bases; unmatched junction nucleotides: 5. The CDR3 loop spans 15 amino acids. Germline loops: CDR1 SGHVS, CDR2 FQNEAQ. CDR3 nucleotides: TGTGCCAGCAGCCAGGACAGGGGAAACTACAATGAGCAGTTCTTC. The encoded protein is CASSQDRGNYNEQFF.

This clonotype was counted at least ten times. The chain has TRBV20-1 and TRBJ1-3; D possibly corresponds to TRBD1 (5 bases). This CDR3 is 14 amino acids long. Germline lookup yields CDR1 DFQATT and CDR2 SNEGSKA (reference sequence). V was clipped by 4 bases and J by 4 bases, with 14 bases between them. The DNA for the CDR3 is TGCAGTGCTACGGGACCCAACCCGGGAAACACCATATATTTT. Protein: CSATGPNPGNTIYF.

This chain uses TRBV6-1 with TRBJ2-7; D not resolved. Trimming removed 10 bases at V and 4 bases at J, with 11 bases between. The CDR3 loop spans 11 amino acids. Germline V gene data show CDR1 as MNHNS and CDR2 as SASEGT. The CDR3 sequence: CATLLPYEQYF. CDR3 DNA: TGTGCCACCCTACTCCCGTACGAGCAGTACTTC.

V usage is TRBV6-1 and J usage is TRBJ1-3, with D hard to call. This CDR3 has 16 amino acids. The germline V gene has CDR1 MNHNS and CDR2 SASEGT. V lost 5 bases, J lost 4 bases, and 18 bases lay in between. CDR3 residues: CASSNHILQSGNTIYF. CDR3 nucleotide sequence: TGTGCCAGCAGTAATCATATTCTGCAGTCGGGAAACACCATATATTTT.

This clonotype has only a few counts. V is TRBV2 and J is TRBJ1-5, with D unresolved. Germline-derived CDR1 and CDR2 are SNHLY and FYNNEI. Trimming cost V 6 bases and J 3 bases, with 9 bases left between them. The CDR3 is 13 residues long. In DNA form, the CDR3 reads TGTGCCAGCAGAATCAGGAACAATCAGCCCCAGCATTTT. Translating gives CASRIRNNQPQHF.

This clonotype was detected many times. The rearrangement joins TRBV7-2 to TRBJ2-1, with 11 bases lining up with TRBD2. The V gene's germline CDR1 is SGHTA and CDR2 FQGNSA. V was pared by 1 base and J by 1 base, with 6 bases of the junction left unmatched. The CDR3 has 18 amino acids. This chain's CDR3 is CASSLVAGGPRSYNEQFF. CDR3 bases: TGTGCCAGCAGCTTAGTAGCGGGGGGGCCCCGGTCCTACAATGAGCAGTTCTTC.

This clonotype came up a few times. This chain links TRBV6-8 with TRBJ1-5; TRBD1 might be the D (5 bases). The CDR3 is made up of 14 amino acids. Germline assignment: CDR1 MNHGY and CDR2 SAAAGT. The germline V and J ends were trimmed by 2 bases and 4 bases, with 9 bases remaining between them. CDR3 sequence reads: CASSYGAGNQPQHF. CDR3 in DNA: TGTGCCAGCAGTTACGGGGCCGGGAATCAGCCCCAGCATTTT.

This rearrangement joins TRBV11-2 to TRBJ2-5; D gene uncertain. The CDR3 covers 15 residues. V was trimmed by 3 bases and J by 1 base, leaving 12 bases between them. CDR1 SGHAT and CDR2 FQNNGV come from the germline V gene. The CDR3 coding sequence is TGTGCCAGCAGCTTCTCGGCTCCGACCCAAGAGACCCAGTACTTC. This sequence encodes CASSFSAPTQETQYF.

This clonotype was seen a few times. The CDR3 DNA sequence: TGTGCCAGCAGCCAAGATGGCGCAGGGGAGCAGTACTTC. The encoded protein is CASSQDGAGEQYF. The chain uses TRBV3-1 and TRBJ2-7; D may be TRBD1 (5 bases). Trimming cost V 0 bases and J 7 bases, with 10 bases left between them. Germline CDR1 LGHDT, CDR2 YNNKEL (reference sequence). The CDR3 runs to 13 residues.

This clonotype occurred many times. CDR3: CASSPRLAGGQTQYF. CDR3 nucleotide sequence: TGTGCCAGCAGTCCCCGACTAGCGGGGGGGCAGACCCAGTACTTC. The chain employs TRBV12-3 or TRBV12-4 and TRBJ2-5, with 14 nucleotides matching TRBD2. This CDR3 has 15 residues. The junction had 5 bases not matched to a gene; V was cut back by 5 bases and J by 6 bases.

The V call is TRBV4-1, the J call TRBJ2-5, with D perhaps matching TRBD1 or TRBD2 (5 bases each). Trimming removed 4 bases from V and 1 base from J, with 10 bases in between. There are 14 residues in the CDR3. Germline values: CDR1 MGHRA, CDR2 YSYEKL. CDR3 coding DNA: TGCGCCAGCAGCCTCGGGGCTATCCAAGAGACCCAGTACTTC. Translating it yields CASSLGAIQETQYF.

The table lists this clonotype with a few counts. The chain carries TRBV23-1 and TRBJ2-1; 8 bases match TRBD1. TRBV23-1 is labeled an ORF, and its function is uncertain. V lost 0 bases to trimming and J lost 3 bases; unmatched junction nucleotides: 4. The CDR3 sequence is 16 residues long. The CDR3 reads CASSQSQGQDYNEQFF. CDR3 nucleotides: TGCGCCAGCAGTCAATCGCAGGGACAGGACTACAATGAGCAGTTCTTC.

This clonotype was seen only a few times. This chain connects TRBV19 to TRBJ1-2; possible D gene TRBD1, 5 bases. CDR1 and CDR2 from the germline V gene are LNHDA and SQIVND (reference sequence). Trimming shortened V by 4 bases and J by 7 bases, and 7 bases separated the two germline ends. The length of the CDR3 is 11 residues. The CDR3 nucleotides read TGTGCCAGTAGTACAGGGTCTGGCTACACCTTC. It specifies CASSTGSGYTF.

The chain recombines TRBV6-6 with TRBJ1-1, with D possibly TRBD1 on 5 matching bases. Per the germline V gene, CDR1 is MNHNY and CDR2 is SVGAGI (reference sequence). This CDR3 spans 15 amino acids. Trimming shortened V by 2 bases and J by 1 base, and 11 bases separated the two germline ends. CDR3 region: CASSYRIGGNTEAFF. The CDR3 nucleotides read TGTGCCAGCAGTTACCGTATTGGGGGGAACACTGAAGCTTTCTTT.

This clonotype was seen many times. The chain joins TRBV7-2 to TRBJ2-7, with TRBD2 identical over 10 bases. The ends lost 0 bases at V and 6 bases at J; junction bases unmatched: 11. The CDR3 loop spans 17 amino acids. Germline CDR1 is SGHTA and CDR2 is FQGNSA. The CDR3 protein is CASSLARTSGLTGEQYF. CDR3 coding DNA: TGTGCCAGCAGCTTAGCACGGACTAGCGGCCTTACGGGCGAGCAGTACTTC.

This sequence joins TRBV12-3 or TRBV12-4 and TRBJ2-7; TRBD2 is a possible D gene (6 bases). The CDR3 sequence is 15 residues long. The V end lost 8 bases, the J end lost 2 bases, and 19 bases lay between the germline ends. This CDR3 is CASGPNRDFPYEQYF. The CDR3 DNA is TGTGCCAGCGGCCCTAACCGGGACTTTCCCTACGAGCAGTACTTC.